The 7 T cell receptor beta chains listed next were all sequenced from one sample in a study of vaccination and CD4 T cells after COVID-19. TCRdb re-analysed the PCR reads in MiXCR, keeping a single row per CDR3 protein. The table shows roughly 30,000 distinct CDR3 sequences, with over 40% occurring only once. The time point was: late sampling 161 to 241 days after vaccination in three convalescent patients. The material was CD4+ T cells from blood, obtained about 7 months after SARS-CoV-2 vaccination. These receptors were obtained from a human donor who had recovered from COVID-19.

The chain combines TRBV27 with TRBJ2-1; D could derive from TRBD1 or TRBD2 (5 bases each). CDR1 is MNHEY and CDR2 is SMNVEV in the germline V gene (reference sequence). Trimming took off 6 bases at V and 14 bases at J, with 23 bases between the two ends. The CDR3 is 14 amino acids. The CDR3 loop reads CASSLAGVGQVEFF. CDR3 sequence (DNA): TGTGCCAGCAGCTTGGCCGGGGTGGGGCAGGTGGAGTTCTTC.

Concerning this clonotype: The junction does not match germline at one end; this may be a read error. In DNA, the CDR3 is TGTGCCAGTAGGATAGCGGGAGCAGAGACCCAGTACTTC. Its translation: CASRIAGAETQYF. This chain links TRBV19 with TRBJ2-5; 9 bases match TRBD2. This CDR3 has 13 amino acids. Per germline, CDR1 LNHDA and CDR2 SQIVND (reference sequence).

A few counts support this clonotype. The chain carries TRBV19 and TRBJ2-7; D uncertain. The germline V and J ends were trimmed by 11 bases and 4 bases, with 21 bases remaining between them. Germline loops: CDR1 LNHDA, CDR2 SQIVND (reference sequence). The length of the CDR3 is 14 residues. CDR3: CAGLDRRQYYEQYF. The DNA for the CDR3 is TGTGCCGGGTTGGACCGCCGACAATATTACGAGCAGTACTTC. The full variable domain, in which reference TRBV19 and TRBJ2-7 provide the parts outside the CDR3, is DGGITQSPKYLFRKEGQNVTLSCEQNLNHDAMYWYRQDPGQGLRLIYYSQIVNDFQKGDIAEGYSVSREKKESFPLTVTSAQKNPTAFYLCAGLDRRQYYEQYFGPGTRLTVT.

This rearrangement joins TRBV24-1 to TRBJ2-7, with TRBD2 matching over 9 bases. Germline values: CDR1 KGHDR, CDR2 SFDVKD. V shed 3 bases, J shed 5 bases, and the junction held 10 bases outside the gene matches. The CDR3 loop spans 16 amino acids. The chain's CDR3 is CATSDPPEREVHEQYF. CDR3 DNA sequence: TGTGCCACCAGTGATCCGCCGGAGCGGGAGGTCCACGAGCAGTACTTC.

The chain carries TRBV5-4 and TRBJ1-2, with 7 bases aligning to TRBD1. Germline V gene data show CDR1 as SGHNT and CDR2 as YYREEE (reference sequence). This CDR3 has 17 residues. Trimming at V came to 2 bases and at J to 4 bases, leaving 14 bases not matched to a gene. The CDR3 loop is CASSFGTVRLLSYGYTF. The CDR3 coding sequence is TGTGCCAGCAGCTTTGGGACAGTACGCCTATTATCCTATGGCTACACCTTC.

The chain combines TRBV20-1 with TRBJ1-5; 9 nucleotides match TRBD1. Germline-derived CDR1 and CDR2 are DFQATT and SNEGSKA (reference sequence). The CDR3 is 13 residues long. The V segment lost 6 bases and the J segment 3 bases; nucleotides outside the gene matches: 3. The CDR3 DNA reads TGCAGTGCCGGGACAGGGAACAATCAGCCCCAGCATTTT. It is translated as CSAGTGNNQPQHF.

The rearrangement uses TRBV6-1 and TRBJ2-7, with 12 bases lining up with TRBD2. Germline trimming cut 4 bases from V and 5 bases from J; bases unmatched to any gene: 6. CDR1 MNHNS and CDR2 SASEGT come from the germline V gene. The CDR3 totals 15 residues. The CDR3 spells CASSAGLAGRNEQYF. CDR3 in DNA: TGTGCCAGCAGTGCGGGACTAGCGGGTCGCAACGAGCAGTACTTC.